The clone carrying this T cell receptor beta chain came up a few times. Antigen unknown. The data originate from a study of T-cell memory formation after mild COVID-19. With constant-segment primers, 5'RACE yielded cDNA libraries of TCR alpha and TCR beta that carried sample barcodes and UMIs. TCRdb analysed the 5' RACE reads with MiXCR anew, one entry per CDR3 protein. The profile shows tens of thousands of distinct CDR3 sequences, under 25% of them singletons. Deletions cut 3 bases from V and 0 bases from J, with 13 bases between. There are 15 residues in the CDR3. Per the germline V gene, CDR1 is DFQATT and CDR2 is SNEGSKA (reference sequence). The study's findings and limits: Researchers found some responding clones in pre-infection memory, a sign that cross-reactive memory joined. Among CD4+ contracting clones, most were CM and EM, and CD8+ ones EMRA. A second wave expanding day 15 to 37 was CD4+-biased; contracting clones were balanced.

The chain carries TRBV20-1 and TRBJ2-3, with D possibly matching TRBD2 (6 bases). The sequenced material came from PBMCs or a T cell subset sorted from them (not recorded which). The TCR sequence derives from an adult who had mild COVID-19 (a few samples of this study predate the infection). Cell type and time point are not known. The chain's CDR3 is CSARGGTASTDTQYF. Here the CDR3 DNA reads TGCAGTGCTAGGGGCGGGACGGCAAGCACAGATACGCAGTATTTT.